This T cell receptor (beta chain) was documented in a study of T cell responses to AZD1222 COVID-19 vaccine. Comments on this clone: Antigen: not known.

General study points: Vaccine-associated CD4 TCRs spanned spike, dominant at 160-218 and 743-854. No repertoire was sampled before or during the peak T cell response, only after it. Seropositive at baseline were only 5 to 7 AZD1222 recipients. There were mostly white British donors and more females than males, and clonal diversity was possibly underestimated.

CDR1 is LNHDA, CDR2 SQIVND, per germline (reference sequence). This CDR3 spans 18 amino acids. Between the trimmed V and J ends, which lost 5 bases and 4 bases, there was a span of 24 bases. Sequenced by immunoSEQ multiplex PCR; TCRdb stores in-frame clones only, minus some. The repertoire holds tens of thousands of clones, with roughly nine tenths as singletons. Sequenced material: peripheral blood, taken on day 0 of AZD1222 vaccination. The chain couples TRBV19 to TRBJ2-1, with D possibly being TRBD1 (5 bases). This sequence was found in an adult in good health. CDR3: CASSVAVSRVPHYNEQFF. In DNA, the CDR3 is TGTGCCAGTAGTGTCGCCGTCTCCAGGGTTCCCCATTACAATGAGCAGTTCTTC.